Listed below are T cell receptor beta chains from one sample, sequenced in a study of blood T cells in healthy people across ages. TCRdb redid the calling of the 5' RACE reads with MiXCR, one entry per CDR3 protein. The sample comprises around 1.5 million distinct CDR3 sequences, 35% to 45% of which are singletons, and 7.9% rests with the top ten. The sequencing input was blood. The source of these receptors is a woman aged 18-29 years in good health. Both conserved end residues are part of each CDR3. The D gene is left open where the match is weak. Only some rows state a clone size, as once, few, many or a class for expanded clones.

-	TRBJ2-3	TRBV24-1	-	TGTGCCACCAGTGACCCCGCCGTTGGGGGTGAAGATACGCAGTATTTT	CATSDPAVGGEDTQYF
few	TRBJ2-3	TRBV20-1	TRBD1	TGCAGTGCTGTACCTTTGGGGCAGGGGGTCACAGATACGCAGTATTTT	CSAVPLGQGVTDTQYF
few	TRBJ2-1	TRBV20-1	TRBD2	TGCAGTGCTAGAGTTGGGGGGGGACCATCCGACAATGAGCAGTTCTTC	CSARVGGGPSDNEQFF
-	TRBJ2-7	TRBV5-1	TRBD2	TGCGCCAGCAGCAATTCAGCGGGGTCCTCCTACGAGCAGTACTTC	CASSNSAGSSYEQYF
-	TRBJ1-2	TRBV15	-	TGTGCCACCAGCAGACCCGTTCACCCAGGGGTTACCTATGGCTACACCTTC	CATSRPVHPGVTYGYTF
-	TRBJ2-3	TRBV5-6	-	TGTGCCAGCAGCCTCGGTCGGCAGGGGCATCCAGATACGCAGTATTTT	CASSLGRQGHPDTQYF
-	TRBJ2-7	TRBV4-2	-	TGTGCCAGCAGCCAGTGTAGCGGTGAAAACTCCTACGAGCAGTACTTC	CASSQCSGENSYEQYF
-	TRBJ2-1	TRBV29-1	TRBD2	TGCAGCGTTGAAACGGGGCTAGCGGGGGTGGATGAGCAGTTCTTC	CSVETGLAGVDEQFF
-	TRBJ1-2	TRBV7-9	-	TGTGCCAGCAGCGCATGGGACGAGAACTATGGCTACACCTTC	CASSAWDENYGYTF
-	TRBJ2-1	TRBV29-1	-	TGCAGCGTTGAAGATGCGGCGAGCTCCTACAATGAGCAGTTCTTC	CSVEDAASSYNEQFF
-	TRBJ2-7	TRBV27	-	TGTGCCAGCAGTTTCGCCAGGCCCTCCTACGAGCAGTACTTC	CASSFARPSYEQYF
-	TRBJ1-1	TRBV5-6	TRBD1	TGTGCCAGCAGCTCACAAGGACAGGGGAAAACCGCTTTCTTT	CASSSQGQGKTAFF
few	TRBJ2-1	TRBV7-2	-	TGTGCCCGAAGCTCCTACAATGAGCAGTTCTTC	CARSSYNEQFF
few	TRBJ2-3	TRBV7-6	TRBD2	TGTGCCAGCAGCTTAGGATCGGGTCCTGGCGGGAGTTCAGATACGCAGTATTTT	CASSLGSGPGGSSDTQYF
few	TRBJ1-2	TRBV7-2	-	TGTGCCAGCAGCTTAGATAGCGGGGTGCCTAACTATGGCTACACCTTC	CASSLDSGVPNYGYTF
few	TRBJ1-2	TRBV30	-	TGTGCCTGGAGTGTCCCCCTCGGCTATGGCTACACCTTC	CAWSVPLGYGYTF
-	TRBJ1-6	TRBV14	-	TGTGCCAGCAGCCGCGGCGGCGGCGCGTATAATTCACCCCTCCACTTT	CASSRGGGAYNSPLHF
-	TRBJ2-3	TRBV27	TRBD2	TGTGCCAGCAGTTCCCGGACTAGCGGGATGGAGACAGATACGCAGTATTTT	CASSSRTSGMETDTQYF
-	TRBJ1-2	TRBV28	TRBD1	TGTGCCAGCAGTTCCGGACAGGGGGTTTCCTATGGCTACACCTTC	CASSSGQGVSYGYTF
-	TRBJ1-4	TRBV2	-	TGTGCCAGCAGTCTGGACCGGCTTAGTGAAAAACTGTTTTTT	CASSLDRLSEKLFF
-	TRBJ2-1	TRBV20-1	-	TGCAGTGCTAGAGAGCCTACCGGGGTGTACAATGAGCAGTTCTTC	CSAREPTGVYNEQFF
few	TRBJ1-2	TRBV20-1	-	TGCAGTGCTAGCGTCAGGGTCGATTATGGCTACACCTTC	CSASVRVDYGYTF
few	TRBJ2-7	TRBV5-1	-	TGCGCCAGCAGCACGGACAGCCGAGCCTACGAGCAGTACTTC	CASSTDSRAYEQYF
few	TRBJ1-2	TRBV7-2	-	TGTGCCAGCAGCACCAAGGGAGCCCAGCATGGTGGCTACACCTTC	CASSTKGAQHGGYTF
-	TRBJ2-5	TRBV29-1	TRBD2	TGCAGCGTTGAGATAAGCGGGGGGCGGGAGACCCAGTACTTC	CSVEISGGRETQYF
few	TRBJ2-1	TRBV7-9	-	TGTGCCAGCAGCGTGGGACTGCAATGGGCAAATGAGCAGTTCTTC	CASSVGLQWANEQFF
-	TRBJ1-5	TRBV27	-	TGTGCCAGCAGCCTACAGTATAGCAATCAGCCCCAGCATTTT	CASSLQYSNQPQHF
few	TRBJ2-1	TRBV7-9	TRBD2	TGTGCCAGCAGCTTGGGTGTTGTCGGCGGGAGGGATGAGCAGTTCTTC	CASSLGVVGGRDEQFF
-	TRBJ2-7	TRBV3-1	-	TGTGCCAGCAGCCAAGCTGAGGGGACGCAGTACTTC	CASSQAEGTQYF
-	TRBJ2-5	TRBV6-1	TRBD1	TGTGCCAGCACCCTAGGGACAGTTCAGTACTTC	CASTLGTVQYF
-	TRBJ1-2	TRBV20-1	-	TGCAGTGCAACTGATGGGGATGGCTACACCTTC	CSATDGDGYTF
-	TRBJ2-3	TRBV28	-	TGTGCCAGCAGTTTCCTAACGGGACAAAGCGCAGATACGCAGTATTTT	CASSFLTGQSADTQYF
-	TRBJ2-3	TRBV20-1	-	TGCAGTGCTAGAGATTGGGGCAAAGGTGTTACAGATACGCAGTATTTT	CSARDWGKGVTDTQYF
many	TRBJ1-5	TRBV6-2/TRBV6-3	-	TGTGCCAGCAGATCCGGTAGGGCTAGCAATCAGCCCCAGCATTTT	CASRSGRASNQPQHF
few	TRBJ2-3	TRBV10-3	-	TGTGCCATCAGTGAGTCGGCGAACACAGATACGCAGTATTTT	CAISESANTDTQYF
-	TRBJ2-1	TRBV19	TRBD2	TGTGCCAGTAGTATAGTACGGCTAGCGGGAGTGGCTAATGAGCAGTTCTTC	CASSIVRLAGVANEQFF
-	TRBJ1-2	TRBV27	-	TGTGCCAGCAGGAGGGATTCCGTTGAGTATGGCTACACCTTC	CASRRDSVEYGYTF
-	TRBJ2-4	TRBV20-1	-	TGCAGTGCTGCTCTGGCACGACAGCGAATAAACATTCAGTACTTC	CSAALARQRINIQYF
-	TRBJ1-2	TRBV20-1	TRBD1	TGCAGTGCTAAGAGAGGGGACAGCCTCTATGGCTACACCTTC	CSAKRGDSLYGYTF
-	TRBJ2-1	TRBV13	TRBD1	TGTGCCAGCAGCTTAGGAACAGGGGGCTCTCACAATGAGCAGTTCTTC	CASSLGTGGSHNEQFF
few	TRBJ2-3	TRBV6-6	TRBD2	TGTGCCAGCAGAGCTAGCGGGGGGTCAGTTACGCAGTATTTT	CASRASGGSVTQYF
few	TRBJ2-5	TRBV19	-	TGTGCCAGTAGTCCCGGACGGAAAAAAGAGACCCAGTACTTC	CASSPGRKKETQYF
-	TRBJ2-1	TRBV25-1	TRBD2	TGTGCCAGCAGTGAAAGATTAATAACTAGCGCGCAGTTCTTC	CASSERLITSAQFF
few	TRBJ2-7	TRBV4-2	-	TGTGCCGCGGGCGCTACCTACGAGCAGTACTTC	CAAGATYEQYF
few	TRBJ1-4	TRBV7-2	-	TGTGCCAGCAGGAGACAGGCTTTTGGTGAAAAACTGTTTTTT	CASRRQAFGEKLFF
-	TRBJ2-7	TRBV12-3/TRBV12-4	-	TGTGCCAGCAGTCCCATGGGACGTAACGAGCAGTACTTC	CASSPMGRNEQYF
few	TRBJ2-7	TRBV3-1	-	TGTGCCAGCACGACGGAGTCGCATTACGAGCAGTACTTC	CASTTESHYEQYF
many	TRBJ2-5	TRBV20-1	-	TGCAGTGCTAGAGATGCCCTAGCCATTATCGAGACCCAGTACTTC	CSARDALAIIETQYF